This TCR beta chain derives from a study of beta chain features in type 1 diabetes. Study in general: Sorted cells from all samples, numbering 100 million to 120 million, were examined.

Whole-study results and caveats: When Type 1 diabetes patients were examined, their TCRB CDR3s proved moderately but significantly shorter in all four CD4+ subsets.

Worth noting for this clone: Its antigen is undetermined.

Expressed TCRB transcripts were sequenced after all isolated RNA was converted to cDNA. Measured with immunoSEQ multiplex PCR; TCRdb has only the in-frame clones, and not every one. This sample has more than 150,000 clones, with roughly 10% found just once. The ends were cut back, 4 bases at V and 7 bases at J, with 15 bases in the middle. CDR1 and CDR2 (germline): SGDLS, YYNGEE. There are 14 residues in the CDR3. This sequence originates from a man younger than 30 in good health. Sequenced sample: central memory CD4+ T cells from blood. This sequence joins TRBV9 and TRBJ2-1, with D possibly TRBD2 on 7 matching bases. CDR3 region: CASSPRGAQNEQFF. CDR3 DNA: TGTGCCAGCAGCCCCCGGGGGGCCCAGAATGAGCAGTTCTTC. The entire variable domain, with the rest obtained from reference TRBV9 and TRBJ2-1, is as follows: DSGVTQTPKHLITATGQRVTLRCSPRSGDLSVYWYQQSLDQGLQFLIQYYNGEERAKGNILERFSAQQFPDLHSELNLSSLELGDSALYFCASSPRGAQNEQFFGPGTRLTVL.